This TCR beta chain was captured in a study of blood T cell repertoires in COVID-19. Turning to the study itself: The United States, Italy and Spain were the sources of the acute and convalescent COVID-19 samples.

This CDR3 has 15 residues. Germline V gene lookup returns CDR1 SGHVT and CDR2 SQSDAQ. V was cut by 1 base and J by 12 bases, with 16 bases left in between. Original processing methods: The assay estimated nucleated cells by amplifying reference gene primers. Generated by immunoSEQ multiplex PCR, the TCRdb table keeps only in-frame clones and is missing some. The V and J calls and clone size were taken over from that table, and D and trimming were inferred from the DNA. The top ten hold 5.5% to 6% of the sample, which has 55,000 to 65,000 clones, approximately 80% seen once. The chain joins TRBV7-4 to TRBJ1-6; D is perhaps TRBD1 (6 bases). The TCR was taken from a woman aged 60 to 75 with acute or convalescent COVID-19. Sequencing was performed on peripheral blood. The CDR3 loop is CASSLVGGAKGPLHF. The CDR3 DNA sequence: TGTGCCAGCAGCTTAGTAGGGGGGGCTAAGGGACCCCTCCACTTT.